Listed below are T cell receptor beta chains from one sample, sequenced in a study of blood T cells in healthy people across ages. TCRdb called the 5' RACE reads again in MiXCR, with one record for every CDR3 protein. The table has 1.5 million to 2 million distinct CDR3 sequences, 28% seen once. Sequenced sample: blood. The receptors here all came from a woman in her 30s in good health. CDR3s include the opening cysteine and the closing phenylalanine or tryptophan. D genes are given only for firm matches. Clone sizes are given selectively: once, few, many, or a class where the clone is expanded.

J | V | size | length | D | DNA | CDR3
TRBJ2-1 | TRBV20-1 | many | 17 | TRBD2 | TGCAGTGCTAGAGACCTAGCGGTACTACGCTCCTACAATGAGCAGTTCTTC | CSARDLAVLRSYNEQFF
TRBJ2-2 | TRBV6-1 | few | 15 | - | TGTGCCAGCAGTTTTAGGACTGCGAACACCGGGGAGCTGTTTTTT | CASSFRTANTGELFF
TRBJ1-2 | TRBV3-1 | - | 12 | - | TGTGCCAGCAGCCAACGCAGCTATGGCTACACCTTC | CASSQRSYGYTF
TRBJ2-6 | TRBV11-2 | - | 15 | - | TGTGCCAGCAGCTTGGGCCGAGAGGGAGCCAACGTCCTGACTTTC | CASSLGREGANVLTF
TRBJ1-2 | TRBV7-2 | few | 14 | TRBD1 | TGTGCCAGCAGCTTAGGGGGACAGCTTTTTGGCTACACCTTC | CASSLGGQLFGYTF
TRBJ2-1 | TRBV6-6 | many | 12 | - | TGTGCCAGCAGTTACGGAGGGTCTGAGCAGTTCTTC | CASSYGGSEQFF
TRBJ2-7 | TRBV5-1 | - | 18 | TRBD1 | TGCGCCAGCATAGGAGCAGGGGGCGCCGATGGCTCCTACAATGAGCAGTACTTC | CASIGAGGADGSYNEQYF
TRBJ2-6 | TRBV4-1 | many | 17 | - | TGCGCCAGCAGCCAAGATTTGCAGGCTACTGGGGCCAACGTCCTGACTTTC | CASSQDLQATGANVLTF
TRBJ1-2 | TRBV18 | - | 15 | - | TGTGCCAGCTCACCGTCGACAGACCTTAACTATGGCTACACCTTC | CASSPSTDLNYGYTF
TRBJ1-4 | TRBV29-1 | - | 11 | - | TGCAGCGTTGTGGCAGATGAAAAACTGTTTTTT | CSVVADEKLFF
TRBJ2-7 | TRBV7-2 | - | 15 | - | TGTGCCAGCAGCTTAGAAGGGGCAGCTTCCTACGAGCAGTACTTC | CASSLEGAASYEQYF
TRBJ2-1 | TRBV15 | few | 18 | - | TGTGCCACCAGCAGAGAGGTAGGCGCACTCAAGTCCTACAATGAGCAGTTCTTC | CATSREVGALKSYNEQFF
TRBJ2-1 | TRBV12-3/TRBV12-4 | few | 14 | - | TGTGCCAGCGGGGAGACATGGTTCTACAATGAGCAGTTCTTC | CASGETWFYNEQFF
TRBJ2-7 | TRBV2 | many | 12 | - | TGTGCCAGCAGTACAGCATATAACGAGCAGTACTTC | CASSTAYNEQYF
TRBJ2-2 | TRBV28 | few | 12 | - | TGTGCCAGCAGGGCAGGGGACCGGGAGCTGTTTTTT | CASRAGDRELFF
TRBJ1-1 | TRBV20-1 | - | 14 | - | TGCAGTGCTCGAGAGATGACTATGAACACTGAAGCTTTCTTT | CSAREMTMNTEAFF
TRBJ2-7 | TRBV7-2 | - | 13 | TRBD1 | TGTGCCAGCAGATACTCAGGGGGCGACGAGCAGTACTTC | CASRYSGGDEQYF
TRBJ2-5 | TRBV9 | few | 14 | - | TGTGCCAGCAGCGTGGACAGCCTCCAAGAGACCCAGTACTTC | CASSVDSLQETQYF
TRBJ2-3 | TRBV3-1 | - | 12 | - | TGTGCCAGCAGTCATCTAGAGAATACGCAGTATTTT | CASSHLENTQYF
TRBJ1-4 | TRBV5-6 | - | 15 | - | TGTGCCAGCAGCTTGGCTGGGGAGGAAAAAGAAAAACTGTTTTTT | CASSLAGEEKEKLFF
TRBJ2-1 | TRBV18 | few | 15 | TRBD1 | TGTGCCAGCTCCCCTTACAGGGGAAAGAGCAATGAGCAGTTCTTC | CASSPYRGKSNEQFF
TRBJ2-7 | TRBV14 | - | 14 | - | TGTGCCAGCAGCCAAGATTTGGGGATATACGAGCAGTACTTC | CASSQDLGIYEQYF
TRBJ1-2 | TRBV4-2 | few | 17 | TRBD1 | TGTGCCAGCAGCCAAGATCAGGAGGGGACAGGGGCACCTGGCTACACCTTC | CASSQDQEGTGAPGYTF
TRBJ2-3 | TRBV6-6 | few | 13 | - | TGTGCCAGCAGTTTTGTTGGCACAGATACGCAGTATTTT | CASSFVGTDTQYF
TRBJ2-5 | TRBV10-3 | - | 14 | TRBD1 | TGTGCCATCAGTGTCCCGGGACAGCAAGAGACCCAGTACTTC | CAISVPGQQETQYF
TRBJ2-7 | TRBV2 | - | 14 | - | TGTGCCACCTCATTGACGGGAAGGAGGTACGAGCAGTACTTC | CATSLTGRRYEQYF
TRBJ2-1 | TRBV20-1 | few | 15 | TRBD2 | TGCAGTGCTAGGCTAGCGGGAGACCAGGGGCGTGAGCAGTTCTTC | CSARLAGDQGREQFF
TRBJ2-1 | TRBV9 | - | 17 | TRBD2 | TGTGCCAGCAGCGTCCGTTTCGGGGGGGACTCCTACAATGAGCAGTTCTTC | CASSVRFGGDSYNEQFF
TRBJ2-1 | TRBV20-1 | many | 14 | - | TGCAGTGCGAGAGCGGACAACTCCTACAATGAGCAGTTCTTC | CSARADNSYNEQFF
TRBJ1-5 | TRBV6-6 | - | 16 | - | TGTGCCAGCAGTTACGTCACGGGGGAAGGGAGTCAGCCCCAGCATTTT | CASSYVTGEGSQPQHF
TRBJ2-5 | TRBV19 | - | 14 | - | TGTGCCAGTAGTAGACTCGCTTACCAAGAGACCCAGTACTTC | CASSRLAYQETQYF
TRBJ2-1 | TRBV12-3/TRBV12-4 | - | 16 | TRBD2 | TGTGCCAGCAGTTGGCAAGAATTAGCGGGAAGGGATGAGCAGTTCTTC | CASSWQELAGRDEQFF
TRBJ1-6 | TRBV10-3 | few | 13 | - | TGTGCCATCAGTGACGGACAGAATTCACCCCTCCACTTT | CAISDGQNSPLHF
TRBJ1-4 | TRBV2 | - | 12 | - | TGTGCCAGCAGGCGTGTAGTCGAAAAACTGTTTTTT | CASRRVVEKLFF
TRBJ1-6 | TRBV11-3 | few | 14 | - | TGTGCCAGCAGCTTGGGCAGCCCTAATTCACCCCTCCACTTT | CASSLGSPNSPLHF
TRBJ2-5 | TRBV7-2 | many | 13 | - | TGTGCCAGCAGCTCAGGTGTCAGGGAGACCCAGTACTTC | CASSSGVRETQYF